The clone carrying this T cell receptor beta chain was counted only a few times. The sample comes from a study of blood T cell repertoires in COVID-19. Study summary: The samples span acute and convalescent COVID-19 from the United States, Italy and Spain.

Germline V CDR1 and CDR2: SGHAT, FQNNGV. V lost 4 bases and J lost 2; bases outside the gene matches: 14. The CDR3 length is 18 residues. Original analysis: The authors estimated nucleated cell counts from reference gene primer amplification. Sequenced by immunoSEQ multiplex PCR; TCRdb stores in-frame clones only, minus some. The V and J calls and clone size come from that table; D and trimming were worked out from the DNA. The sample contains roughly 120,000 clones, about 90% of which appear only once. The receptor comes from a human donor in a cohort sampled during active COVID-19. This chain links TRBV11-2 with TRBJ2-5, with 9 bases that match TRBD1. The sequenced sample was peripheral blood. The CDR3 loop reads CASSSRDRVRGIQETQYF. The CDR3 DNA reads TGTGCCAGCAGCTCCCGGGACAGGGTTCGGGGTATACAAGAGACCCAGTACTTC.